One and the same sample provided the 17 T cell receptor beta chains below, sequenced in a study of technical replicates of blood from a handful of donors. Clones were read by immunoSEQ multiplex PCR, and TCRdb kept only the in-frame ones, dropping some. The sample yields around 76,000 clones, nearly 99% seen once. Sequenced input: T cells isolated from PBMCs. These receptors originate from a human donor in good health.

This CDR3 reads CASSLLGLAGGNEQFF. The CDR3 DNA sequence: TGCGCCAGCAGCCTACTCGGACTAGCGGGAGGCAATGAGCAGTTCTTC. The chain couples TRBV4-3 to TRBJ2-1; 14 bases are shared with TRBD2. CDR3 length equals 16 residues. After removal of 4 bases from V and 6 bases from J, the junction contained 5 bases not matched to a gene. CDR1 and CDR2 from the germline V gene are LGHNA and YSLEER.

The table lists this clone with a count of one. The rearrangement joins TRBV7-2 to TRBJ1-4, with D possibly TRBD1 on 6 matching bases. Germline CDR1 and CDR2: SGHTA and FQGNSA. This CDR3 comprises 15 residues. The ends were cut back, 1 base at V and 5 bases at J, with 11 bases in the middle. CDR3 nucleotide sequence: TGTGCCAGCAGCTTAGTATCAGGGGTAAATGAAAAACTGTTTTTT. Residues: CASSLVSGVNEKLFF.

The chain recombines TRBV27 with TRBJ1-2; 7 nucleotides match TRBD1. The V segment lost 5 bases and the J segment 4 bases; nucleotides outside the gene matches: 4. The CDR3 is 13 amino acids. Germline CDR1 reads MNHEY; CDR2 reads SMNVEV (reference sequence). The CDR3 DNA follows: TGTGCCAGCAGTCCATGGGACAGCTATGGCTACACCTTC. Translated, it gives CASSPWDSYGYTF.

The chain combines TRBV15 with TRBJ2-1, with unresolved D. The CDR3 covers 12 residues. V was pared by 0 bases and J by 8 bases, with 5 bases between. Germline-derived CDR1 and CDR2 are LNHNV and YYDKDF (reference sequence). CDR3 residues: CATSRDEDEQFF. CDR3 in DNA: TGTGCCACCAGCAGAGATGAGGATGAGCAGTTCTTC.

V and J are TRBV4-3 and TRBJ1-2; D gene uncertain. Trimming took 1 base from V and 4 from J, leaving 7 bases between them. CDR3 size: 13 residues. The V gene's germline CDR1 is LGHNA and CDR2 YSLEER. The CDR3 reads CASSQGHVYGYTF. The DNA of the CDR3 is TGCGCCAGCAGCCAAGGACACGTCTATGGCTACACCTTC.

This rearrangement joins TRBV6-5 to TRBJ1-1, with a possible D match to TRBD1 (6 bases). The ends were cut back, 2 bases at V and 5 bases at J, with 12 bases in the middle. This CDR3 is 14 amino acids long. CDR1 and CDR2 (germline): MNHEY, SVGAGI. CDR3 in amino acids: CASSYTGSETEAFF. For the CDR3, the DNA is TGTGCCAGCAGTTACACAGGGAGTGAAACTGAAGCTTTCTTT.

The chain links TRBV30 to TRBJ1-4, with D possibly being TRBD1 (5 bases). Germline loops: CDR1 GTSNPN, CDR2 SVGIG (reference sequence). Deletions cut 0 bases from V and 3 bases from J, with 8 bases between. There are 14 residues in the CDR3. The CDR3: CAWSVGGSNEKLFF. CDR3 bases: TGTGCCTGGAGTGTGGGGGGTTCTAATGAAAAACTGTTTTTT. Complete variable domain (other parts from reference TRBV30 and TRBJ1-4): SQTIHQWPATLVQPVGSPLSLECTVEGTSNPNLYWYRQAAGRGLQLLFYSVGIGQISSEVPQNLSASRPQDRQFILSSKKLLLSDSGFYLCAWSVGGSNEKLFFGSGTQLSVL.

The chain joins TRBV6-1 to TRBJ2-7; a weak D match, TRBD2 (6 bases). V was cut by 1 base and J by 4 bases, with 20 bases left in between. Germline V CDR1 and CDR2: MNHNS, SASEGT. The CDR3 covers 17 residues. The CDR3 coding sequence is TGTGCCAGCAGTGAAGGGGAGAGGGGCAGGACTATTTACGAGCAGTACTTC. Protein product: CASSEGERGRTIYEQYF.

DNA for the CDR3: TGTGCCAGCAGCCAATTGGACAGACCAAACTATGGCTACACCTTC. This sequence encodes CASSQLDRPNYGYTF. The chain joins TRBV14 to TRBJ1-2; TRBD1 is a possible D gene (6 bases). CDR1 is SGHDN and CDR2 is FVKESK in the germline V gene. Trimming cost V 2 bases and J 2 bases, with 12 bases left between them. CDR3 length: 15 residues.

The chain uses TRBV7-9 and TRBJ2-7; D not certain. The germline CDR1 and CDR2 sequences are SEHNR and FQNEAQ (reference sequence). This CDR3 comprises 13 residues. V was cut by 3 bases and J by 1 base, with 7 bases left in between. CDR3 sequence (DNA): TGTGCCAGCAGCTTGGAACAGTCCTACGAGCAGTACTTC. This sequence encodes CASSLEQSYEQYF.

This clone is a singleton in its sample. The chain has TRBV5-1 and TRBJ2-3; a possible D gene is TRBD2 (7 bases). Germline CDR1 is SGHRS and CDR2 is YFSETQ. The V gene lost 4 bases and the J gene lost 2 bases, with 14 bases spanning the gap. This CDR3 comprises 15 residues. This CDR3 is CASSKEGGYTDTQYF. In DNA, the CDR3 is TGCGCCAGCAGCAAGGAGGGGGGGTACACAGATACGCAGTATTTT.

The V and J genes are TRBV9 and TRBJ2-7, with TRBD1 matching 7 bases. V shed 2 bases and J 2 bases; nucleotides not matched to a gene: 4. CDR3 size: 14 residues. Germline V lookup: CDR1 SGDLS, CDR2 YYNGEE. The DNA of the CDR3 is TGTGCCAGCAGCGTTTCCGGGACAGCCTACGAGCAGTACTTC. Protein: CASSVSGTAYEQYF.

The chain has TRBV7-9 and TRBJ2-7, with TRBD1 as a possible D gene (6 bases). This CDR3 spans 17 amino acids. The V gene's germline CDR1 is SEHNR and CDR2 FQNEAQ (reference sequence). Between the trimmed V and J ends, which lost 5 bases and 0 bases, there was a span of 20 bases. The CDR3 loop is CASSPELNRDISYEQYF. The CDR3 bases are TGTGCCAGCAGCCCAGAACTGAACAGGGATATCTCCTACGAGCAGTACTTC.

In this sample, this clone turned up once. The rearrangement uses TRBV4-1 and TRBJ1-2; D unclear. The V end lost 0 bases, the J end lost 4 bases, and 9 bases lay between the germline ends. CDR3 size: 14 residues. Per germline, CDR1 MGHRA and CDR2 YSYEKL. CDR3 bases: TGCGCCAGCAGCCAAGATGAGGGCAGCTATGGCTACACCTTC. Translating gives CASSQDEGSYGYTF.

The V call is TRBV19, the J call TRBJ1-1; D unclear. In germline, CDR1 is LNHDA, CDR2 SQIVND (reference sequence). Trimming cost V 0 bases and J 1 base, with 9 bases left between them. The CDR3 length is 15 residues. CDR3 region: CASSIEPQWNTEAFF. The CDR3 region has the DNA TGTGCCAGTAGTATAGAGCCACAGTGGAACACTGAAGCTTTCTTT.

V and J are TRBV19 and TRBJ1-2; D not resolved. Trimming shortened V by 3 bases and J by 0 bases, and 8 bases separated the two germline ends. The length of the CDR3 is 14 residues. The V gene's germline CDR1 is LNHDA and CDR2 SQIVND (reference sequence). CDR3 loop: CASSMGSANYGYTF. The CDR3 region has the DNA TGTGCCAGTAGTATGGGGAGTGCTAACTATGGCTACACCTTC.

This chain uses TRBV7-3 with TRBJ1-2; a weak D match, TRBD1 (5 bases). The V and J ends lost 1 base and 4 bases respectively, with 13 bases between them. This CDR3 spans 15 amino acids. Germline V gives CDR1 SGHTA, CDR2 FQGTGA. DNA of the CDR3: TGTGCCAGCAGCTTAAACGGCCAGGGTGGCTATGGCTACACCTTC. Translation gives CASSLNGQGGYGYTF. The full variable domain, rest sourced from reference TRBV7-3 and TRBJ1-2, is GAGVSQTPSNKVTEKGKYVELRCDPISGHTALYWYRQSLGQGPEFLIYFQGTGAADDSGLPNDRFFAVRPEGSVSTLKIQRTERGDSAVYLCASSLNGQGGYGYTFGSGTRLTVV.